The present T cell receptor beta chain was sequenced within a study of PD-1 blockade in classical Hodgkin lymphoma. The overall study: Every 2 weeks, patients had 3 mg/kg nivolumab intravenously. General study results and limits: Still unresolved is the cause of the repertoire differences, which may be disease activity or prior therapy.

The time point here: cycle 4 day 1 (C4D1), after about 6 weeks of nivolumab. Exposure to brentuximab vedotin varied, and each patient had relapsed following autologous stem cell transplantation. Purification of CD4+ T cells from thawed PBMCs was performed via magnetic negative selection. Sequencing was performed with immunoSEQ multiplex PCR; in TCRdb, only in-frame clones are kept and a portion is missing. The sample consists of about 30,000 clones, roughly 80% of them appearing once. On this clone: Antigen unknown.

CDR1 SEHNR and CDR2 FQNEAQ come from the germline V gene (reference sequence). Deletions cut 1 base from V and 10 bases from J, with 19 bases between. The CDR3 spans 15 residues. Sequences were derived from CD4+ T cells from blood, sampled before the fourth cycle of nivolumab. The V gene is TRBV7-9, the J gene TRBJ1-1, with D possibly being TRBD1 (6 bases). The receptor was isolated from a human donor with classical Hodgkin lymphoma. The CDR3 region has the DNA TGTGCCAGCAGCTTAGATAGGGACACCCGGCGGCGAGCTTTCTTT. Residues: CASSLDRDTRRRAFF.